The T cell receptor (beta chain) under discussion was sequenced for a study of blood T cell repertoires in COVID-19. Study-level background: Samples came from the United States, Italy and Spain, spanning acute and convalescent COVID-19.

Per the original methods: It was from reference gene primer amplification that nucleated cell counts were estimated. Method: immunoSEQ multiplex PCR; TCRdb's copy keeps in-frame clones and lacks some. That table is the source of V, J and clone size, and D and trimming were worked out from the DNA. Of about 240,000 clones in the sample, roughly 80% were seen once. The sample holds many counts of this clone. The sequencing sample was made of peripheral blood. This receptor was obtained from a woman aged 60-75 years with active or convalescent COVID-19.

The CDR3 bases are TGTGCCAGCAGCTTACAGGGATTCTATGGCTACACCTTC. Translation gives CASSLQGFYGYTF. The chain combines TRBV5-6 with TRBJ1-2, with a possible D match to TRBD1 (6 bases). Germline V gives CDR1 SGHDT, CDR2 YYEEEE. The CDR3 covers 13 residues. The germline V and J ends were trimmed by 2 bases and 4 bases, with 9 bases remaining between them.